The 25 T cell receptor beta chains reported below all come from one sample, sequenced in a study of glioma-infiltrating T cells (dated by TCRdb to 2016 to 2018). Sequencing was carried out with an Illumina MiSeq. The iRepertoire nested amplicon-rescue multiplex PCR (arm-PCR) platform was used to amplify TCR alpha and beta CDR3 regions from RNA. In-frame beta chains were kept once TCRdb had trimmed the public reads at Q25 with fastp and called clones with MiXCR. Identical CDR3 protein sequences are pooled into one entry, listed with their most common genes and DNA. The sample includes approximately 89,000 distinct CDR3 sequences, with about a quarter observed a single time. The ten largest clones take up roughly 6.7% of the sample. The sequenced sample consisted of glioma tissue, nonneoplastic brain tissue, or PBMCs (not recorded which). Receptors originate from a human donor with low-grade glioma or glioblastoma, undergoing nonglioma brain surgery, or in good health (not recorded which).

This clonotype occurred a few times. The V gene is TRBV18, the J gene TRBJ2-7; D gene ambiguous. The V end lost 3 bases, the J end lost 4 bases, and 13 bases lay between the germline ends. Germline assignment: CDR1 KGHSH and CDR2 LQKENI. This CDR3 contains 14 residues. The CDR3: CASSPEPGVYEQYF. The CDR3 DNA sequence: TGTGCCAGCTCACCGGAACCTGGGGTTTACGAGCAGTACTTC. The whole variable domain, filled in from reference TRBV18 and TRBJ2-7, reads NAGVMQNPRHLVRRRGQEARLRCSPMKGHSHVYWYRQLPEEGLKFMVYLQKENIIDESGMPKERFSAEFPKEGPSILRIQQVVRGDSAAYFCASSPEPGVYEQYFGPGTRLTVT.

This clonotype has more than one count but fewer than ten. V is TRBV2 and J is TRBJ1-6; TRBD1 matches at 8 bases. The CDR3 is 14 residues long. Trimming took 6 bases from V and 11 from J; bases not matched to a gene: 9. Looked up from germline, CDR1 is SNHLY and CDR2 is FYNNEI. The CDR3: CASSRTGHGAPLHF. Here the CDR3 DNA reads TGTGCCAGCAGCCGGACAGGGCACGGGGCACCCCTCCACTTT.

This clonotype occurred a few times. The V gene is TRBV5-6, the J gene TRBJ1-1; 12 positions match TRBD1. CDR1 is SGHDT, CDR2 YYEEEE, per germline. The CDR3 consists of 14 residues. Germline trimming cut 0 bases from V and 10 bases from J; bases unmatched to any gene: 4. The DNA for the CDR3 is TGTGCCAGCAGCTTGGGGGACAGGGGGCTTGGAGCTTTCTTT. Protein sequence: CASSLGDRGLGAFF.

At least ten counts were recorded for this clonotype. The V call is TRBV3-1, the J call TRBJ1-1; D is possibly TRBD1 (6 bases). This CDR3 has 12 residues. Germline CDR1 LGHDT, CDR2 YNNKEL (reference sequence). V was pared by 5 bases and J by 7 bases, with 11 bases between. The CDR3 is CASSFTGIEAFF. CDR3 DNA sequence: TGTGCCAGCAGCTTCACAGGGATTGAAGCTTTCTTT.

This chain uses TRBV2 with TRBJ2-5, with TRBD2 matching over 15 bases. Germline V gives CDR1 SNHLY, CDR2 FYNNEI. The CDR3 covers 17 residues. J was trimmed by 2 bases and V by 4 bases; bases with no gene match: 5. CDR3 region: CASSGGLAGGQQETQYF. In nucleotides, the CDR3 is TGTGCCAGCAGTGGGGGACTAGCGGGGGGACAACAAGAGACCCAGTACTTC.

Note on this clonotype: This sequence may be a read error, since a much larger clone differs from it by one base. V gene TRBV6-2 or TRBV6-3 combines with J gene TRBJ2-3; possibly TRBD2 for D (6 bases). CDR3 size: 16 residues. The germline V gene has CDR1 MNHEY and CDR2 SVGEGT. The CDR3 bases are TGTGCCACCAGTTCCAGGACTGGGGGGTCCACAGATACGCAGTATTTT. This codes for CATSSRTGGSTDTQYF.

A word on this clonotype: This clone may be a read error of a much larger clone one base away. The rearrangement joins TRBV19 to TRBJ2-3; 10 bases match TRBD2. CDR3 length: 15 residues. The germline CDR1 and CDR2 sequences are LNHDA and SQIVND (reference sequence). Here the CDR3 DNA reads TGTGCCAGTAGTCTAATAGCGGGGGGCACAGGTACGCAGTATTTT. Translating it yields CASSLIAGGTGTQYF.

This clonotype showed up many times. The chain carries TRBV12-3 or TRBV12-4 and TRBJ2-7; D could derive from TRBD1 or TRBD2 (5 bases each). The CDR3 runs 14 residues. Trimming shortened V by 6 bases and J by 3 bases, and 15 bases separated the two germline ends. The CDR3 region is CASRTGAGRYEQYF. In nucleotides, the CDR3 is TGTGCCAGCAGGACCGGGGCAGGGCGCTACGAGCAGTACTTC.

This clonotype was recorded at least ten times. The V and J genes are TRBV20-1 and TRBJ1-1, with D perhaps matching TRBD1 (5 bases). Germline loops: CDR1 DFQATT, CDR2 SNEGSKA (reference sequence). The CDR3 runs 14 residues. The V and J ends lost 0 bases and 5 bases respectively, with 13 bases between them. CDR3: CSARDGRGGTEAFF. CDR3 in DNA: TGCAGTGCTAGAGATGGGAGGGGAGGTACTGAAGCTTTCTTT.

V and J are TRBV5-5 and TRBJ2-7; D gene unclear. V lost 6 bases and J 0 bases, leaving 13 bases between the germline ends. Germline CDR1 reads SGHKS; CDR2 reads YYEKEE (reference sequence). The CDR3 length is 14 residues. CDR3 amino acids: CASNPLEDSYEQYF. The DNA for the CDR3 is TGTGCCAGCAACCCTCTGGAAGACTCCTACGAGCAGTACTTC.

This clonotype was observed a single time. A single base separates this from a much larger clone, so it may be a read error. V gene TRBV7-9 combines with J gene TRBJ2-5, with 8 bases aligning to TRBD2. Gene TRBJ2-7 matches the end of the DNA better, so the J call may be wrong. The length of the CDR3 is 14 residues. Germline V gives CDR1 SEHNR, CDR2 FQNEAQ (reference sequence). Here the CDR3 DNA reads TGTGCCAGCAGTTTGGGACTAGGTTCCTACGAGCAGTACTTC. This sequence encodes CASSLGLGSYEQYF.

The V and J genes are TRBV19 and TRBJ2-3; 11 nucleotides agree with TRBD1. The CDR3 runs 16 residues. Looked up from germline, CDR1 is LNHDA and CDR2 is SQIVND (reference sequence). Trimming removed 5 bases from V and 4 bases from J; junction bases left unmatched: 8. The CDR3 DNA reads as TGTGCCAGTAGTTTACTTCCGGGACAGGGGGCAGATACGCAGTATTTT. It specifies CASSLLPGQGADTQYF.

The sample holds a few counts of this clonotype. A much more abundant neighbour one base away suggests this may be a read error. In nucleotides, the CDR3 is TGTGCCAGCAGTTCCCGGGGCAGGCTTATCTACGAGCAGTACTTC. It encodes CASSSRGRLIYEQYF. The chain is built from TRBV6-2 or TRBV6-3 and TRBJ2-7; D is tentatively TRBD1 or TRBD2 (5 bases each). The CDR3 runs to 15 residues. CDR1 and CDR2 from the germline V gene are MNHEY and SVGEGT. V shed 4 bases and J shed 3 bases, with 16 bases lying between them.

This clonotype was counted only a few times. This may be a read error, as it is one base from a much larger clone. This chain joins TRBV7-2 and TRBJ2-5; 7 nucleotides agree with TRBD1. The CDR3 loop spans 14 amino acids. J gave up 4 bases and V 8 bases, and 10 bases lay outside the gene matches. Germline-derived CDR1 and CDR2 are SGHTA and FQGNSA. CDR3 in DNA: TGTGCCAGCGGAACCAGCACAGGGGTAGAGACCCAGTACTTC. This sequence encodes CASGTSTGVETQYF. Drawing the rest from reference TRBV7-2 and TRBJ2-5, the complete variable domain is GAGVSQSPSNKVTEKGKDVELRCDPISGHTALYWYRQSLGQGLEFLIYFQGNSAPDKSGLPSDRFSAERTGGSVSTLTIQRTQQEDSAVYLCASGTSTGVETQYFGPGTRLLVL.

This clonotype was seen many times. This chain joins TRBV27 and TRBJ1-1; maybe TRBD1 (6 bases). Trimming pared 6 bases from V and 5 bases from J, leaving 13 bases between. This CDR3 comprises 13 residues. The germline V gene encodes CDR1 MNHEY and CDR2 SMNVEV (reference sequence). CDR3 loop: CASRPTGGTEAFF. The CDR3 DNA follows: TGTGCCAGCAGACCGACAGGAGGGACTGAAGCTTTCTTT.

This clonotype was seen ten or more times. This sequence joins TRBV2 and TRBJ2-5; D gene ambiguous. The CDR3 is 11 residues long. V was shortened by 3 bases and J by 5 bases, with 4 bases between the two germline ends. Germline lookup yields CDR1 SNHLY and CDR2 FYNNEI. CDR3 in amino acids: CASSELETQYF. CDR3 sequence (DNA): TGTGCCAGCAGTGAGTTGGAGACCCAGTACTTC.

Details on this clonotype: Mismatch with germline at one junction end may stem from a read error. V gene TRBV12-3 or TRBV12-4 combines with J gene TRBJ2-5, with TRBD1 matching over 8 bases. The CDR3 loop spans 14 amino acids. The CDR3 sequence is CASSLRQGQETKYF. The CDR3 DNA sequence: TGTGCCAGCAGTTTGAGACAGGGGCAAGAGACCAAGTACTTC.

This clonotype has only a few counts. DNA for the CDR3: TGCAGCGTTGAAAGCAGGATCTCCTACAATGAGCAGTTCTTC. Translating it yields CSVESRISYNEQFF. V gene TRBV29-1 combines with J gene TRBJ2-1; D remains ambiguous. The V gene's germline CDR1 is SQVTM and CDR2 ANQGSEA. The germline V and J ends were trimmed by 2 bases and 0 bases, with 8 bases remaining between them. CDR3 length: 14 residues.

The chain joins TRBV12-3 or TRBV12-4 to TRBJ2-1; D gene unclear. This CDR3 has 13 amino acids. The V and J ends lost 7 bases and 6 bases respectively, with 13 bases between them. CDR3 residues: CASKGTAFNEQFF. The CDR3 DNA reads as TGTGCCAGCAAAGGAACAGCCTTCAATGAGCAGTTCTTC.

This clonotype was counted many times. This chain links TRBV12-5 with TRBJ2-3; D might be TRBD2 (6 bases). This CDR3 comprises 15 residues. V lost 1 base to trimming and J lost 0 bases, with 8 bases between them. Germline CDR1 LGHNT, CDR2 FRNRAP. The CDR3, as DNA: TGTGCTAGTGGTTTGGGCGGGGCTAGCACAGATACGCAGTATTTT. The encoded protein is CASGLGGASTDTQYF. Filled out from reference TRBV12-5 and TRBJ2-3, the complete variable domain reads DARVTQTPRHKVTEMGQEVTMRCQPILGHNTVFWYRQTMMQGLELLAYFRNRAPLDDSGMPKDRFSAEMPDATLATLKIQPSEPRDSAVYFCASGLGGASTDTQYFGPGTRLTVL.

Ten or more counts support this clonotype. The chain has TRBV10-3 and TRBJ1-4, with TRBD1 matching 8 bases. CDR1 and CDR2 from the germline V gene are ENHRY and SYGVKD. The CDR3 contains 13 residues. The J segment lost 8 bases and the V segment lost 8 bases, leaving 7 bases of the junction unmatched. The CDR3 spells CAISGGAEEKLFF. CDR3 DNA sequence: TGTGCCATCTCAGGGGGCGCAGAAGAAAAACTGTTTTTT.

The rearrangement joins TRBV19 to TRBJ2-3; 7 bases are a match to TRBD2. The length of the CDR3 is 14 residues. In germline, CDR1 is LNHDA, CDR2 SQIVND (reference sequence). Trimming cost V 5 bases and J 4 bases; bases outside gene matches: 6. As DNA, the CDR3 is TGTGCCAGTAGTCCGGGACTAAGTGCAGATACGCAGTATTTT. Its protein product is CASSPGLSADTQYF.

This clonotype was counted many times. The CDR3: CASSHGSRNTGELFF. The CDR3 DNA follows: TGTGCCAGCAGCCACGGGAGTCGGAACACCGGGGAGCTGTTTTTT. V usage is TRBV6-1 and J usage is TRBJ2-2, with D possibly matching TRBD2 (6 bases). The CDR3 is made up of 15 amino acids. The V end lost 6 bases, the J end lost 1 base, and 12 bases lay between the germline ends. Germline V gene sequence: CDR1 MNHNS, CDR2 SASEGT.

This clonotype showed up just once. A clone one base away is much larger, so this may be a read error. This chain links TRBV18 with TRBJ2-3; no clear D gene. Trimming took off 6 bases at V and 2 bases at J, with 9 bases between the two ends. The CDR3 loop spans 13 amino acids. Per the germline V gene, CDR1 is KGHSH and CDR2 is LQKENI. The CDR3 loop is CASSPSATDTQYF. CDR3 coding DNA: TGTGCCAGCTCCCCCTCCGCCACAGATACGCAGTATTTT.

This clonotype appeared many times. The CDR3 loop reads CASSYSGGGSYEQYF. As DNA, the CDR3 is TGTGCCAGCAGTTACTCAGGGGGCGGATCCTACGAGCAGTACTTC. The V and J genes are TRBV6-6 and TRBJ2-7, with 7 bases matching TRBD1. Unmatched junction bases numbered 3, after V lost 0 bases and J lost 1 base. The CDR3 consists of 15 residues. Germline CDR1 and CDR2: MNHNY and SVGAGI (reference sequence).